These 26 T cell receptor beta chains were all obtained from the same sample, sequenced in a study of shared clonotypes between healthy human individuals. The data were produced by immunoSEQ multiplex PCR, yet TCRdb's version contains in-frame clones alone and is incomplete. The table records about 510,000 clones, about 96% of them present only once. Sequencing was performed on naive CD4+ T cells sorted from blood. Subset indicated: CD45RA+ positively selected. These receptors came from a woman younger than 45 in good health.

This chain links TRBV19 with TRBJ2-7; D perhaps matches TRBD1 (6 bases). Germline CDR1 LNHDA, CDR2 SQIVND (reference sequence). The CDR3 spans 14 residues. V dropped 7 bases and J dropped 6 bases, with 19 bases sitting between them. For the CDR3, the DNA is TGTGCCAGTAATAACAGGGACCGAGGACCCGAGCAGTACTTC. Its protein is CASNNRDRGPEQYF.

J is TRBJ2-5 and V is TRBV5-4; D may match TRBD1 or TRBD2 (5 bases each). Per the germline V gene, CDR1 is SGHNT and CDR2 is YYREEE (reference sequence). The ends were cut back, 0 bases at V and 6 bases at J, with 21 bases in the middle. This CDR3 is 17 amino acids long. This CDR3 is CASSLDPLSGRLKTQYF. CDR3 bases: TGTGCCAGCAGCTTGGATCCGCTATCGGGGCGCCTAAAGACCCAGTACTTC. The whole variable domain, filled in from reference TRBV5-4 and TRBJ2-5, reads ETGVTQSPTHLIKTRGQQVTLRCSSQSGHNTVSWYQQALGQGPQFIFQYYREEENGRGNFPPRFSGLQFPNYSSELNVNALELDDSALYLCASSLDPLSGRLKTQYFGPGTRLLVL.

V and J are TRBV5-4 and TRBJ2-1; 15 bases are shared with TRBD2. CDR1 and CDR2 from the germline V gene are SGHNT and YYREEE (reference sequence). This CDR3 spans 16 amino acids. Trimming took 4 bases from V and 8 from J; bases not matched to a gene: 7. The CDR3 region has the DNA TGTGCCAGCAGCCGGGGACTAGCGGGAGGTTTCGATGAGCAGTTCTTC. It specifies CASSRGLAGGFDEQFF.

This clone showed up just a few times. The chain links TRBV7-9 to TRBJ2-7, with D possibly being TRBD1 (5 bases). This CDR3 has 14 amino acids. Germline-derived CDR1 and CDR2 are SEHNR and FQNEAQ (reference sequence). The V gene lost 1 base and the J gene lost 5 bases, with 12 bases spanning the gap. In DNA form, the CDR3 reads TGTGCCAGCAGCTTAGGCCCAGGGAACAACGAGCAGTACTTC. Residues: CASSLGPGNNEQYF.

This clone was recorded once. This chain links TRBV5-1 with TRBJ2-7, with 12 positions matching TRBD2. Germline V gives CDR1 SGHRS, CDR2 YFSETQ. Trimming took 1 base from V and 4 from J; bases not matched to a gene: 3. The CDR3 spans 15 residues. CDR3 sequence: CASSLSTSGSYEQYF. The CDR3 region has the DNA TGCGCCAGCAGCTTGTCGACTAGCGGGAGTTACGAGCAGTACTTC.

V usage is TRBV6-5 and J usage is TRBJ2-7; TRBD2 agrees at 13 bases. Germline V gives CDR1 MNHEY, CDR2 SVGAGI. V was pared by 6 bases and J by 6 bases, with 8 bases of the junction left unmatched. The CDR3 spans 15 residues. This chain's CDR3 is CASSRRTSGSSEQYF. The CDR3, as DNA: TGTGCCAGCAGCCGAAGGACTAGCGGGAGTTCCGAGCAGTACTTC.

The V call is TRBV5-1, the J call TRBJ2-1; D unresolved. The length of the CDR3 is 15 residues. Germline values: CDR1 SGHRS, CDR2 YFSETQ. The ends were cut back, 0 bases at V and 9 bases at J, with 16 bases in the middle. The CDR3 sequence: CASSLVGWLPGEQFF. As DNA, the CDR3 is TGCGCCAGCAGCTTGGTTGGTTGGCTCCCAGGTGAGCAGTTCTTC.

The gene calls are TRBV19 and TRBJ2-7; 8 bases map to TRBD2. CDR3 length: 14 amino acids. V shed 7 bases, J shed 0 bases, and the junction held 5 bases outside the gene matches. Germline CDR1 reads LNHDA; CDR2 reads SQIVND (reference sequence). CDR3 bases: TGTGCCAGTAAAGAAAGCGGGGGCTCCTACGAGCAGTACTTC. Protein: CASKESGGSYEQYF.

The chain couples TRBV15 to TRBJ2-7; tentative D call: TRBD2 (6 bases). Trimming stripped 0 bases from V and 4 bases from J, with 22 bases between. This CDR3 spans 18 amino acids. Germline lookup yields CDR1 LNHNV and CDR2 YYDKDF (reference sequence). CDR3 protein: CATSRESSGGIKSYEQYF. The CDR3 DNA reads as TGTGCCACCAGCAGAGAGAGTAGCGGAGGGATAAAATCTTACGAGCAGTACTTC.

The gene calls are TRBV9 and TRBJ1-1; D gene uncertain. Germline V gene data show CDR1 as SGDLS and CDR2 as YYNGEE. Trimming shortened V by 4 bases and J by 9 bases, and 19 bases separated the two germline ends. This CDR3 has 14 amino acids. CDR3 DNA: TGTGCCAGCAGCCCTTCTGTAGAACAGAGGAAAGCTTTCTTT. It codes for CASSPSVEQRKAFF.

The J gene is TRBJ1-3, the V gene TRBV13, with D unresolved. Trimming stripped 1 base from V and 0 bases from J, with 10 bases between. The CDR3 length is 16 residues. Germline V gene data show CDR1 as PRHDT and CDR2 as FYEKMQ (reference sequence). This chain's CDR3 is CASSLDYRSSGNTIYF. CDR3 nucleotides: TGTGCCAGCAGCTTAGATTATCGGAGCTCTGGAAACACCATATATTTT.

The chain carries TRBV23-1 and TRBJ2-7; D gene uncertain. TRBV23-1 is labeled an ORF, and its function is uncertain. Trimming removed 6 bases at V and 1 base at J, with 13 bases between. This CDR3 region has 14 residues. CDR3 nucleotides: TGCGCCAGCAGCCCCAATTATCCTTCCTACGAGCAGTACTTC. It encodes CASSPNYPSYEQYF.

The chain employs TRBV5-1 and TRBJ1-2, with a tentative D call TRBD1 (5 bases). The germline V gene has CDR1 SGHRS and CDR2 YFSETQ. V was pared by 0 bases and J by 4 bases, with 13 bases between. The CDR3 extends over 15 amino acids. The CDR3 reads CASSLAPGAPYGYTF. DNA for the CDR3: TGCGCCAGCAGCTTGGCCCCCGGGGCTCCCTATGGCTACACCTTC. The full variable domain, completed using reference TRBV5-1 and TRBJ1-2, is KAGVTQTPRYLIKTRGQQVTLSCSPISGHRSVSWYQQTPGQGLQFLFEYFSETQRNKGNFPGRFSGRQFSNSRSEMNVSTLELGDSALYLCASSLAPGAPYGYTFGSGTRLTVV.

This clone appeared a single time. The V gene is TRBV7-2, the J gene TRBJ2-4, with TRBD2 matching 9 bases. This CDR3 region has 15 residues. Per the germline V gene, CDR1 is SGHTA and CDR2 is FQGNSA. With V trimmed by 3 bases and J by 6 bases, 6 bases remained unmatched. The CDR3 loop is CASSFSAGGLNIQYF. The DNA of the CDR3 is TGTGCCAGCAGCTTCTCAGCGGGAGGTTTAAACATTCAGTACTTC.

The rearrangement joins TRBV5-1 to TRBJ2-7; TRBD1 agrees at 10 bases. The length of the CDR3 is 15 residues. The ends lost 2 bases at V and 4 bases at J; junction bases unmatched: 6. Germline assignment: CDR1 SGHRS and CDR2 YFSETQ. In nucleotides, the CDR3 is TGCGCCAGCAGCTTTCTGACAGGGGGCATTTACGAGCAGTACTTC. Translating gives CASSFLTGGIYEQYF.

The J gene is TRBJ2-7, the V gene TRBV28, with D perhaps TRBD2 (6 bases). The germline gives CDR1 MDHEN, CDR2 SYDVKM. The CDR3 contains 15 residues. V was clipped by 6 bases and J by 0 bases, with 15 bases between them. The CDR3 reads CASSFSGSASYEQYF. Here the CDR3 DNA reads TGTGCCAGCAGCTTTAGCGGATCCGCCTCCTACGAGCAGTACTTC.

This chain uses TRBV6-5 with TRBJ2-5; 14 bases are a match to TRBD2. The CDR3 is 16 residues long. V lost 0 bases to trimming and J lost 5 bases; unmatched junction nucleotides: 2. Looked up from germline, CDR1 is MNHEY and CDR2 is SVGAGI. The CDR3 nucleotides read TGTGCCAGCAGTTACTCCTGGACTAGCGGGAGGGAGACCCAGTACTTC. This encodes CASSYSWTSGRETQYF.

This rearrangement joins TRBV20-1 to TRBJ2-7, with D unclear. Germline CDR1 DFQATT, CDR2 SNEGSKA (reference sequence). The V gene lost 6 bases and the J gene lost 1 base, with 7 bases spanning the gap. The CDR3 has 11 residues. CDR3 nucleotide sequence: TGCAGTGCCTCAACGTCCTACGAGCAGTACTTC. Translating gives CSASTSYEQYF.

This chain uses TRBV5-1 with TRBJ2-1; D uncertain. The length of the CDR3 is 15 residues. CDR1 is SGHRS, CDR2 YFSETQ, per germline. Trimming stripped 0 bases from V and 2 bases from J, with 9 bases between. The DNA of the CDR3 is TGCGCCAGCAGCTTGGGGCGAGATACCTACAATGAGCAGTTCTTC. Residues: CASSLGRDTYNEQFF.

The chain combines TRBV27 with TRBJ2-3; 8 nucleotides agree with TRBD2. The CDR3 runs 16 residues. V lost 5 bases, J lost 2 bases, and 9 bases stayed unmatched. In germline, CDR1 is MNHEY, CDR2 SMNVEV (reference sequence). The CDR3 sequence: CASSPLGSGNTDTQYF. CDR3 nucleotides: TGTGCCAGCAGTCCGCTCGGTAGCGGGAACACAGATACGCAGTATTTT.

J is TRBJ2-7 and V is TRBV7-9, with TRBD1 as a possible D gene (5 bases). The CDR3 sequence is 14 residues long. Trimming took off 3 bases at V and 3 bases at J, with 12 bases between the two ends. The germline CDR1 and CDR2 sequences are SEHNR and FQNEAQ (reference sequence). CDR3 loop: CASSFLGRDYEQYF. CDR3 nucleotide sequence: TGTGCCAGCAGCTTCCTCGGCAGGGACTACGAGCAGTACTTC.

Only one count was recorded for this clone. The chain employs TRBV18 and TRBJ2-3, with D unresolved. The CDR3 sequence is 15 residues long. CDR1 KGHSH and CDR2 LQKENI come from the germline V gene. The V end was cut by 5 bases, the J end by 2 bases, with 14 bases between. The CDR3, as DNA: TGTGCCAGCTCAATCACCCAGGAACCCACAGATACGCAGTATTTT. Protein sequence: CASSITQEPTDTQYF. The full variable domain, rest sourced from reference TRBV18 and TRBJ2-3, is NAGVMQNPRHLVRRRGQEARLRCSPMKGHSHVYWYRQLPEEGLKFMVYLQKENIIDESGMPKERFSAEFPKEGPSILRIQQVVRGDSAAYFCASSITQEPTDTQYFGPGTRLTVL.

The chain employs TRBV28 and TRBJ2-7; 9 bases agree with TRBD1. The CDR3 sequence is 14 residues long. V shed 6 bases, J shed 6 bases, and the junction held 9 bases outside the gene matches. CDR1 is MDHEN and CDR2 is SYDVKM in the germline V gene. CDR3 nucleotides: TGTGCCAGCAGGGGGGGGGACAGGGTTGGCGAGCAGTACTTC. Protein: CASRGGDRVGEQYF.

The chain joins TRBV5-1 to TRBJ2-3, with 7 bases identical to TRBD1. The length of the CDR3 is 16 residues. The V gene end was trimmed by 2 bases and the J gene end by 0 bases; junction bases not matched to a gene: 6. The germline gives CDR1 SGHRS, CDR2 YFSETQ. CDR3 protein: CASSLTGTASTDTQYF. The CDR3 DNA reads as TGCGCCAGCAGCTTAACCGGGACAGCAAGCACAGATACGCAGTATTTT.

This clone appeared a single time. The chain couples TRBV28 to TRBJ2-7, with D tentatively TRBD2 (7 bases). Germline V gene lookup returns CDR1 MDHEN and CDR2 SYDVKM. Trimming removed 4 bases at V and 0 bases at J, with 19 bases between. CDR3 size: 17 residues. CDR3 nucleotide sequence: TGTGCCAGCAGTTACGCCCCCGGGGGGCCAAGCTCCTACGAGCAGTACTTC. Its protein product is CASSYAPGGPSSYEQYF.

The chain has TRBV4-1 and TRBJ2-5; TRBD2 agrees at 7 bases. From germline, CDR1 is MGHRA and CDR2 YSYEKL. This CDR3 has 14 amino acids. V lost 0 bases and J lost 7; bases outside the gene matches: 5. This CDR3 is CASSQEGGAGTQYF. In DNA form, the CDR3 reads TGCGCCAGCAGCCAAGAGGGAGGGGCAGGGACCCAGTACTTC.